The 9 T cell receptor beta chains presented below share a single source sample, sequenced in a study of shared clonotypes between healthy human individuals. Repertoires were generated with immunoSEQ multiplex PCR, while TCRdb's copy carries only in-frame clones and drops some. The sample includes fewer than 650,000 clones, roughly 79% of them seen just once. The sequencing sample was made of PBMCs. The receptors were gathered from a woman aged 40 to 50 in good health. Some clones in this sample may be carry-over from other donors' samples.

V is TRBV18 and J is TRBJ2-7; D uncertain. In germline, CDR1 is KGHSH, CDR2 LQKENI. This CDR3 has 13 residues. V gave up 6 bases and J gave up 1 base, with 10 bases separating them. CDR3 DNA: TGTGCCAGCTCCGACGGGTTTTCCTACGAGCAGTACTTC. The encoded protein is CASSDGFSYEQYF.

V and J are TRBV28 and TRBJ1-2; 9 positions match TRBD1. Germline V gives CDR1 MDHEN, CDR2 SYDVKM. The V segment lost 5 bases and the J segment 8 bases; nucleotides outside the gene matches: 6. The CDR3 totals 13 residues. This CDR3 reads CASSKGQGIGYTF. The CDR3 nucleotides read TGTGCCAGCAGTAAGGGACAGGGTATCGGCTACACCTTC.

With respect to this clone: The junction departs from the called germline gene at one end, perhaps through a read error. The J gene is TRBJ2-3, the V gene TRBV7-3, with 9 bases fitting TRBD2. CDR1 and CDR2 (germline): SGHTA, FQGTGA. This CDR3 is built from 16 residues. In nucleotides, the CDR3 is TGTACCAGCAGCCCCCAGGGCGGGAGGGCCGGAGATACGCAGTATTTT. It specifies CTSSPQGGRAGDTQYF.

This clone was detected a few times. Other nucleotide sequences in the sample specify the same CDR3. The chain joins TRBV27 to TRBJ1-5, with unresolved D. Germline V gives CDR1 MNHEY, CDR2 SMNVEV (reference sequence). The ends were cut back, 0 bases at V and 4 bases at J, with 4 bases in the middle. This CDR3 region has 13 residues. The CDR3 nucleotides read TGTGCCAGCAGTTTATCAGGGAATCAGCCCCAGCATTTT. It codes for CASSLSGNQPQHF.

The V call is TRBV4-2, the J call TRBJ1-5; D gene unclear. This CDR3 has 16 residues. The V and J ends lost 0 bases and 3 bases respectively, with 12 bases between them. From germline, CDR1 is LGHNA and CDR2 YNFKEQ. The CDR3 loop is CASSQDLIQYNQPQHF. CDR3 nucleotide sequence: TGTGCCAGCAGCCAAGATCTGATACAGTACAATCAGCCCCAGCATTTT.

Only one count was recorded for this clone. The chain links TRBV10-3 to TRBJ2-3; TRBD2 matches at 7 bases. CDR3 length equals 15 residues. The V segment lost 2 bases and the J segment 1 base; nucleotides outside the gene matches: 3. The germline CDR1 and CDR2 sequences are ENHRY and SYGVKD. This chain's CDR3 is CAISEASGGTDTQYF. For the CDR3, the DNA is TGTGCCATCAGTGAGGCTAGCGGAGGCACAGATACGCAGTATTTT.

The rearrangement uses TRBV6-4 and TRBJ2-3, with TRBD2 identical over 9 bases. Germline V CDR1 and CDR2: MRHNA, SNTAGT. V shed 0 bases, J shed 2 bases, and the junction held 3 bases outside the gene matches. The CDR3 sequence is 16 residues long. The CDR3 sequence is CASSDSAGGPTDTQYF. The CDR3 DNA reads as TGTGCCAGCAGTGACTCAGCGGGAGGCCCCACAGATACGCAGTATTTT.

The gene calls are TRBV29-1 and TRBJ1-2; D is ambiguous. There are 13 residues in the CDR3. CDR1 and CDR2 (germline): SQVTM, ANQGSEA. V was cut by 7 bases and J by 0 bases, with 12 bases left in between. Here the CDR3 DNA reads TGCAGCGCCCGAGGAGCTTCTAACTATGGCTACACCTTC. Translation: CSARGASNYGYTF.

The V and J genes are TRBV29-1 and TRBJ2-7, with 7 nucleotides matching TRBD1. Looked up from germline, CDR1 is SQVTM and CDR2 is ANQGSEA. The CDR3 contains 13 residues. The J segment lost 2 bases and the V segment lost 7 bases, leaving 8 bases of the junction unmatched. Here the CDR3 DNA reads TGCAGCGCAAAAGACAGGGATACCTACGAGCAGTACTTC. Residues: CSAKDRDTYEQYF.